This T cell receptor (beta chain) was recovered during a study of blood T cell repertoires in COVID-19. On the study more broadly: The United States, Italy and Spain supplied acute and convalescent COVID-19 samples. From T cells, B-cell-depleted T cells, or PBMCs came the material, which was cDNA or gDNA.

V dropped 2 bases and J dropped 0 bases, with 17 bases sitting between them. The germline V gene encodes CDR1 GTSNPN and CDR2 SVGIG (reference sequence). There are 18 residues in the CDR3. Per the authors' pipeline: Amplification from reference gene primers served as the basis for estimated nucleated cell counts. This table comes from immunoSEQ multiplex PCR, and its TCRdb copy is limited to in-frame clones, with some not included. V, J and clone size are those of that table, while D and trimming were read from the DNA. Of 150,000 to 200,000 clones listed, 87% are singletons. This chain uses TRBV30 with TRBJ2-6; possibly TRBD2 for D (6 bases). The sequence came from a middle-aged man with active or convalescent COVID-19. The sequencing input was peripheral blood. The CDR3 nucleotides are TGTGCCTGGAGTACACCGGGGGTTCTTCTCTCTGGGGCCAACGTCCTGACTTTC. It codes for CAWSTPGVLLSGANVLTF.